The 4 T cell receptor beta chains below come from one sample, sequenced in a study of radiation and T cells in renal cell carcinoma. The protocol was immunoSEQ multiplex PCR, while the TCRdb copy is restricted to in-frame clones and leaves out a portion. The sample records about 150,000 clones, roughly 87% being singletons. Time point denoted: blood 2 weeks post-SBRT. Treatment denoted: 15 Gy SBRT to primary tumor, nephrectomy 4 weeks later. The sample was blood, taken from a patient whose treatment included radiotherapy and nephrectomy. The receptors were sampled from a woman between 45 and 60 years old with renal cell carcinoma.

As for this clone: The junction departs from the called germline gene at one end, perhaps through a read error. The chain uses TRBV20-1 and TRBJ2-7; maybe TRBD2 (6 bases). Germline lookup yields CDR1 DFQATT and CDR2 SNEGSKA (reference sequence). This CDR3 has 11 amino acids. The CDR3 DNA sequence: TGCAGTGCTCGCCGGGACTTAAAGATGCACTTC. Protein: CSARRDLKMHF.

This chain connects TRBV25-1 to TRBJ2-3; no reliable D call. The ends were cut back, 4 bases at V and 1 base at J, with 15 bases in the middle. The length of the CDR3 is 16 residues. Per the germline V gene, CDR1 is MGHDK and CDR2 is SYGVNS. The CDR3 protein is CASSAVLTPRTDTQYF. CDR3 coding DNA: TGTGCCAGCAGTGCTGTACTGACTCCTCGCACAGATACGCAGTATTTT.

This chain uses TRBV7-8 with TRBJ1-5; D might be TRBD1 (6 bases). This CDR3 is built from 18 residues. The germline V gene encodes CDR1 SGHVS and CDR2 FQNEAQ. The V gene lost 2 bases and the J gene lost 2 bases, with 19 bases spanning the gap. CDR3 bases: TGTGCCAGCAGCTTACTCTCCTGGCCGGGACAACGCAATCAGCCCCAGCATTTT. Translated: CASSLLSWPGQRNQPQHF.

CDR3: CAITSGGARGTQYF. The CDR3, as DNA: TGTGCCATAACTAGCGGGGGGGCGAGGGGTACGCAGTATTTT. This chain joins TRBV10-3 and TRBJ2-3, with 13 bases aligning to TRBD2. V lost 9 bases to trimming and J lost 8 bases; unmatched junction nucleotides: 8. The germline V gene encodes CDR1 ENHRY and CDR2 SYGVKD. The CDR3 contains 14 residues.